This TCR beta chain was captured in a study of regulatory T cells in long-lasting Graves disease. Study outcomes and limitations: Persistent Graves' patients showed less TCR diversity than newly diagnosed ones. It was in persistent disease that TRBV28, TRBJ1-2 and TRBJ2-5 were favored.

CDR3 regions were amplified by Arm-PCR using iRepertoire HTBI primers to build TCR beta libraries. Original processing notes: From all samples, identification returned 14 TRBJ and 60 to 80 TRBV segments. A single record per CDR3 protein comes from TCRdb applying MiXCR to the multiplex PCR reads. These V and J calls derive from TCRdb rather than the authors' analysis. The table includes roughly 400,000 distinct CDR3 sequences, around 21% detected once. Worth noting for this clonotype: Its antigen is as yet unknown.

The CDR3 has 14 residues. Germline V lookup: CDR1 SGHAT, CDR2 FQNNGV. J was trimmed by 9 bases and V by 5 bases; bases with no gene match: 8. The time point was: persistent/refractory GD, antithyroid drugs over 5 years with positive TRAb. Extracted PBMC RNA gave rise to the TCR library. Specimen: peripheral blood mononuclear cells (PBMCs), collected when the disease was refractory, from a patient treated with antithyroid drugs. The J gene is TRBJ2-1, the V gene TRBV11-2; TRBD2 agrees at 9 bases. The sequence was obtained from a female donor with Graves disease. The DNA for the CDR3 is TGTGCCAGCAGCAACGGACTAGCGCGGGGTGAGCAGTTCTTC. This translates into CASSNGLARGEQFF.